This TCR beta chain is drawn from a study of shared clonotypes between healthy human individuals. Naive CD8 cells comprised CD45RO-negative, CCR7-positively selected cells, excluding terminally differentiated effector memory CD45RA+ cells. Per germline, CDR1 MDHEN and CDR2 SYDVKM. V lost 5 bases and J lost 0, with 13 bases in between. This CDR3 region has 15 residues. TCRdb's copy holds only in-frame clones and misses some; the assay was immunoSEQ multiplex PCR. The sample carries about 590,000 clones, roughly 96% recorded once. The clonotype comes from a woman under 40 in good health. The chain carries TRBV28 and TRBJ1-1; D might be TRBD1 (5 bases). Sequencing was done on a sample of naive CD8+ T cells sorted from blood. CDR3 sequence: CASSPWGDLNTEAFF. CDR3 nucleotide sequence: TGTGCCAGCAGTCCTTGGGGGGACTTGAACACTGAAGCTTTCTTT.